This entry describes one T cell receptor (beta chain). The record originates from a study of blood T cell repertoires in COVID-19. Study at large: Some COVID-19 samples were acute and others convalescent; all came from the United States, Italy and Spain. PBMCs, B-cell-depleted T cells, or T cells provided the cDNA or gDNA that made up the material.

Original processing methods: Estimation of nucleated cell counts was performed using reference gene primer amplification. Repertoires were generated with immunoSEQ multiplex PCR, while TCRdb's copy carries only in-frame clones and drops some. That table is the source of V, J and clone size, and D and trimming were worked out from the DNA. The sample consists of under 250,000 clones, 85% to 90% of them appearing once. V was shortened by 2 bases and J by 8 bases, with 21 bases between the two germline ends. The CDR3 has 17 residues. Germline V lookup: CDR1 MDHEN, CDR2 SYDVKM. This chain links TRBV28 with TRBJ1-4, with D unclear. Sequencing was carried out using peripheral blood. This TCR was recovered from a man younger than 40 with COVID-19, enrolled during active disease. CDR3 loop: CASSLRRWAGSAEKLFF. As DNA, the CDR3 is TGTGCCAGCAGTTTACGGAGGTGGGCTGGGTCCGCCGAAAAACTGTTTTTT.